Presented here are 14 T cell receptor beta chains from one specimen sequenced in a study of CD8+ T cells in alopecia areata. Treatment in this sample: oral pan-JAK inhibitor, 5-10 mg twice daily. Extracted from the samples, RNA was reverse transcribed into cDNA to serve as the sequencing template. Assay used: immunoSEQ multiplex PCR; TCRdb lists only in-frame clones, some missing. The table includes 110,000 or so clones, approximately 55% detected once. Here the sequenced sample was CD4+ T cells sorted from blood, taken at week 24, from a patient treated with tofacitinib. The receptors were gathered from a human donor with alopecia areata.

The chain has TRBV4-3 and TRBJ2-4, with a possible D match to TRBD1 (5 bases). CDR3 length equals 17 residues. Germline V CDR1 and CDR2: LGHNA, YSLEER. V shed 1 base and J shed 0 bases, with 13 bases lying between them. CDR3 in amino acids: CASSQVGPELAKNIQYF. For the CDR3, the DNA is TGCGCCAGCAGCCAAGTGGGGCCGGAGCTAGCCAAAAACATTCAGTACTTC.

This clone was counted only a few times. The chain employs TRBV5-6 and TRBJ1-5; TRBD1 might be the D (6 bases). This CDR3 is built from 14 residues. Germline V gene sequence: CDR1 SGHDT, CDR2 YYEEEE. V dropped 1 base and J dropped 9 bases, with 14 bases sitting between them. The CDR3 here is CASSLTQGPGPQHF. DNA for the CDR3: TGTGCCAGCAGCTTGACCCAGGGGCCAGGGCCCCAGCATTTT. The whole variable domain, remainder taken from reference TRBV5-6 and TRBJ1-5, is DAGVTQSPTHLIKTRGQQVTLRCSPKSGHDTVSWYQQALGQGPQFIFQYYEEEERQRGNFPDRFSGHQFPNYSSELNVNALLLGDSALYLCASSLTQGPGPQHFGDGTRLSIL.

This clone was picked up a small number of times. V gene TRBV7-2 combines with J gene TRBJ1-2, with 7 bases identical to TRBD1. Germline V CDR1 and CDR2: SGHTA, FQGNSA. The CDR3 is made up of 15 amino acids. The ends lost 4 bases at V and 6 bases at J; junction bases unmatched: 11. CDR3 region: CASSYQGGSSDGYTF. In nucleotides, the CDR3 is TGTGCCAGCAGCTATCAAGGGGGCTCTTCCGATGGCTACACCTTC.

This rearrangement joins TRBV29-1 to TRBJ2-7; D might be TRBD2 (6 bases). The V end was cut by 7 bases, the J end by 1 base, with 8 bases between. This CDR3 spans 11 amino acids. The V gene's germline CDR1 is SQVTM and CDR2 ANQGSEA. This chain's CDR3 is CSGGTSYEQYF. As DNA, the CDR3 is TGCAGCGGTGGGACTTCCTACGAGCAGTACTTC.

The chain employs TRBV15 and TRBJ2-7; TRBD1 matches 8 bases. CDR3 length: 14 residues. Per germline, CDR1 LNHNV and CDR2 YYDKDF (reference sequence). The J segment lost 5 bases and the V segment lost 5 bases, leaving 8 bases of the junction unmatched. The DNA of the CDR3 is TGTGCCACCAGCTCGGACAGGGAAGGCCACGAGCAGTACTTC. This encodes CATSSDREGHEQYF.

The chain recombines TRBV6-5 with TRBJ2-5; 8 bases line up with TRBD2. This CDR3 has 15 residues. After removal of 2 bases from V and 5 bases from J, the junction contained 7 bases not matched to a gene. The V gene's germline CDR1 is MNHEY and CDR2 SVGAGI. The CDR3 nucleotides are TGTGCCAGCAGTTACCAGCGGGGGCTGGGGGAGACCCAGTACTTC. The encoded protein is CASSYQRGLGETQYF.

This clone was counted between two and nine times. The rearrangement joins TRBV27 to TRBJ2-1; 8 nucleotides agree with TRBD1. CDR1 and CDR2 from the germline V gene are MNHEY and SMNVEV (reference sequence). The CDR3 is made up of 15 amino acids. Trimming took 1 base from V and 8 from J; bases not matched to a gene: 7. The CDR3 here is CASSLFPGQEYEQFF. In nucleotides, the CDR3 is TGTGCCAGCAGTTTATTTCCGGGACAGGAATATGAGCAGTTCTTC.

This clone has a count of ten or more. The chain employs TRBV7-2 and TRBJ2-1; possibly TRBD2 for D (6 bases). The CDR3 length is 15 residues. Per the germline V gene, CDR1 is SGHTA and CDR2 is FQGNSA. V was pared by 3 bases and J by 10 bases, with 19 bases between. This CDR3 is CASSLGTFNGGEQFF. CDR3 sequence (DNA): TGTGCCAGCAGCTTGGGGACTTTTAACGGAGGGGAGCAGTTCTTC.

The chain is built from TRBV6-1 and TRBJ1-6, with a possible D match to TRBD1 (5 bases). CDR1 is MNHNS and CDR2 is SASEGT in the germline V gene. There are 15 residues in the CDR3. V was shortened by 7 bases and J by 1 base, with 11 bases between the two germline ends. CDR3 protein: CASNEGWSYNSPLHF. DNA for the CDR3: TGTGCCAGCAATGAGGGGTGGTCCTATAATTCACCCCTCCACTTT.

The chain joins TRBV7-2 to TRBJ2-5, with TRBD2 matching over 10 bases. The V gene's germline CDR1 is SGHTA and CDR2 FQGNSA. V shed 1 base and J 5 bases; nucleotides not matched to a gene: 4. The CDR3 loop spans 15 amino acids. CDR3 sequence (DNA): TGTGCCAGCAGCTTAGGACTAGCGGGTATGGAGACCCAGTACTTC. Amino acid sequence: CASSLGLAGMETQYF.

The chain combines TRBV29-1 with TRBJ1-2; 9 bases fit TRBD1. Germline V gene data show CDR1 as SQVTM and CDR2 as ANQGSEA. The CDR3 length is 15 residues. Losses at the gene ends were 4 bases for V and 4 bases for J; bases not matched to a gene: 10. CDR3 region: CSVVSWTGEAYGYTF. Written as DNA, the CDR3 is TGCAGCGTTGTAAGTTGGACAGGGGAGGCCTATGGCTACACCTTC.

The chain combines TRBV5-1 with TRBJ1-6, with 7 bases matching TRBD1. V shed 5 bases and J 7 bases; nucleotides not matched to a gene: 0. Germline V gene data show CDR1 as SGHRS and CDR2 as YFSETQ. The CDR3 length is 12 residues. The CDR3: CASRQGNSPLHF. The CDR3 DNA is TGCGCCAGCAGACAGGGGAATTCACCCCTCCACTTT.

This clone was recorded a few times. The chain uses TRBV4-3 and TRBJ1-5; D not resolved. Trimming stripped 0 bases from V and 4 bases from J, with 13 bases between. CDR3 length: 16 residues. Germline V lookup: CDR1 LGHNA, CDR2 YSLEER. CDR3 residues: CASSQDAGHLNQPQHF. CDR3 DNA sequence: TGCGCCAGCAGCCAAGATGCGGGTCACTTAAATCAGCCCCAGCATTTT.

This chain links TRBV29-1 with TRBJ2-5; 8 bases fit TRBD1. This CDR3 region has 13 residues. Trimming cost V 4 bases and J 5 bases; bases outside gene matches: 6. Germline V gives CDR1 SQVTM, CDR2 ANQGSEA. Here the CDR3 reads CSVAGQGMETQYF. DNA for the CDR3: TGCAGCGTTGCTGGACAGGGCATGGAGACCCAGTACTTC.